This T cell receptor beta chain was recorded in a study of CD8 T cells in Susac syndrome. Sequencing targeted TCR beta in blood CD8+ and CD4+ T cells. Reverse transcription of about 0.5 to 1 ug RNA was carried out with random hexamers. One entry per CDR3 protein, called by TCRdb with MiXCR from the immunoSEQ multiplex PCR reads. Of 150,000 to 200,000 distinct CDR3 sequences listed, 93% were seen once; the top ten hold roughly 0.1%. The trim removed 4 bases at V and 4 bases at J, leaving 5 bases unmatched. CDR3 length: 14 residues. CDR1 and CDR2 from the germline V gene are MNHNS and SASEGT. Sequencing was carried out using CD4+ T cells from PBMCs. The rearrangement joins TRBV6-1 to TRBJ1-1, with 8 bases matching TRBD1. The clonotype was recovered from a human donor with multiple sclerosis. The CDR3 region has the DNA TGTGCCAGCAGTGGTACAGGGGGAGGCACTGAAGCTTTCTTT. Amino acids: CASSGTGGGTEAFF.